These T cell receptor beta chains were read from a single sample in a study of patients and donors after allogeneic stem cell transplantation. TCRdb re-called the RT-PCR reads with MiXCR, one entry per CDR3 protein. The profile shows more than 850,000 distinct CDR3 sequences, around 17% of them singletons. Sequencing was done on a sample of blood, either unsorted or a sorted T cell fraction (not recorded which). The receptors stem from a human donor who was either an allogeneic HSCT recipient or a stem cell or donor lymphocyte infusion donor (not recorded which). It is not recorded whose cells these are; they may come from a transplant donor. Each CDR3 is given with its conserved first and last residue. The D gene is left open where the match is weak. Clone size is given for some rows only: seen once, a few or many times, or a class if the clone is expanded.

CDR3 DNA | CDR3 protein | J gene | V gene | D gene | clone size
TGCGCCAGCAGAGAGGTGCTAGCTTCCTACGAGCAGTACTTC | CASREVLASYEQYF | TRBJ2-7 | TRBV5-1 | . | .
TGTGCCAGCAGCCCCATTGGGGGTAGCGGGAGTACCTACGAGCAGTACTTC | CASSPIGGSGSTYEQYF | TRBJ2-7 | TRBV7-9 | TRBD2 | .
TGTGCCAGCAGAGGAACAGGGGAAGAGACCCAGTACTTC | CASRGTGEETQYF | TRBJ2-5 | TRBV12-3/TRBV12-4 | TRBD1 | .
TGTGCCAGCAGGGGGACAGGCCCCCAGCATTTT | CASRGTGPQHF | TRBJ1-5 | TRBV12-3/TRBV12-4 | TRBD1 | .
TGTGCCAGCTCACTACGAGAAGATACGCAGTATTTT | CASSLREDTQYF | TRBJ2-3 | TRBV18 | . | many
TGCAGTGCCCAGCGGGACGGTACAGATACGCAGTATTTT | CSAQRDGTDTQYF | TRBJ2-3 | TRBV20-1 | TRBD2 | .
TGTGCCAGCAGCGTAGGAGGGGGCAGGAACGAGCAGTACTTC | CASSVGGGRNEQYF | TRBJ2-7 | TRBV9 | TRBD1 | .
TGCAGTGCTAGTACCCGGGTCTACAATGAGCAGTTCTTC | CSASTRVYNEQFF | TRBJ2-1 | TRBV20-1 | . | once
TGTGCCAGCAGTAGGGAGGCAAACACTGAAGCTTTCTTT | CASSREANTEAFF | TRBJ1-1 | TRBV6-1 | . | .
TGTGCCAGCAGCCAAGAGACCCAGTACTTC | CASSQETQYF | TRBJ2-5 | TRBV18 | . | many
TGCAGTGCTGATGGCGACAGGGGGCTGGGAGATACGCAGTATTTT | CSADGDRGLGDTQYF | TRBJ2-3 | TRBV20-1 | TRBD1 | .
TGCGCCAGCAGCCAGGCTGGGACAGGGGCATATTCACCCCTCCACTTT | CASSQAGTGAYSPLHF | TRBJ1-6 | TRBV4-1 | TRBD1 | .
TGTGCCAGCAGCTTAGTGGAGCGGGGGGTGACAGATACGCAGTATTTT | CASSLVERGVTDTQYF | TRBJ2-3 | TRBV7-9 | TRBD2 | .
TGCGCCAGCAGCACCTCCGGGACAACAGAGACCCAGTACTTC | CASSTSGTTETQYF | TRBJ2-5 | TRBV5-1 | . | .
TGTGCCAGCAGTTCGAGAGAGAGGAGCACTGAAGCTTTCTTT | CASSSRERSTEAFF | TRBJ1-1 | TRBV27 | . | .
TGCAGTGCTAGAGATGGGGTCGGGGGGAATGAGCAGTTCTTC | CSARDGVGGNEQFF | TRBJ2-1 | TRBV20-1 | TRBD2 | .
TGCAGCGTTGAATTGCGGTTTGAAGCTTTCTTT | CSVELRFEAFF | TRBJ1-1 | TRBV29-1 | . | .
TGTGCCAGTAGTATCGGTTTTAGGCAGGGTACCTACGAGCAGTACTTC | CASSIGFRQGTYEQYF | TRBJ2-7 | TRBV19 | . | .